This passage covers 10 T cell receptor beta chains from one sample sequenced in a study of OX40 agonist ivuxolimab in advanced cancers. Sequencing was performed with immunoSEQ multiplex PCR; in TCRdb, only in-frame clones are kept and a portion is missing. Of some 46,000 clones detected, more than 70% appear once; the ten largest clones hold roughly 12%. The sample here was CD4+ or CD8+ T cells sorted from blood, taken in a trial of the OX40 agonist ivuxolimab. The receptors come from an adult with an advanced solid tumor such as melanoma, head and neck, liver or kidney cancer.

The V gene is TRBV28, the J gene TRBJ1-2; D possibly corresponds to TRBD1 (5 bases). With 1 base removed from V and 3 bases from J, the gap between germline ends came to 15 bases. The CDR3 has 16 residues. CDR1 MDHEN and CDR2 SYDVKM come from the germline V gene. The CDR3, as DNA: TGTGCCAGCAGTTTATCGGAACAGGAATATTACTATGGCTACACCTTC. It specifies CASSLSEQEYYYGYTF.

This clone was recorded a few times. The rearrangement links TRBV6-1 to TRBJ2-3; D gene uncertain. Deletions cut 2 bases from V and 0 bases from J, with 9 bases between. Looked up from germline, CDR1 is MNHNS and CDR2 is SASEGT. The CDR3 is made up of 15 amino acids. CDR3 sequence reads: CASSEWKGSTDTQYF. The CDR3 nucleotides read TGTGCCAGCAGTGAATGGAAGGGAAGCACAGATACGCAGTATTTT.

The CDR3 is CASSQARYGTEAFF. The CDR3 DNA sequence: TGCGCCAGCAGCCAAGCCCGTTATGGGACTGAAGCTTTCTTT. The rearrangement links TRBV4-3 to TRBJ1-1, with D uncertain. Germline V gives CDR1 LGHNA, CDR2 YSLEER. Trimming took 1 base from V and 5 from J, leaving 11 bases between them. The length of the CDR3 is 14 residues.

The genes are TRBV4-3 and TRBJ1-5, with TRBD1 as a possible D gene (5 bases). This CDR3 region has 14 residues. V was pared by 0 bases and J by 8 bases, with 11 bases between. In germline, CDR1 is LGHNA, CDR2 YSLEER. CDR3 nucleotide sequence: TGCGCCAGCAGCCAAGACAGGGAGGCCAAGCCCCAGCATTTT. Translating it yields CASSQDREAKPQHF.

V gene TRBV6-4 combines with J gene TRBJ2-1, with 8 bases aligning to TRBD1. The CDR3 is made up of 13 amino acids. After removal of 8 bases from V and 7 bases from J, the junction contained 7 bases not matched to a gene. In germline, CDR1 is MRHNA, CDR2 SNTAGT. The CDR3 sequence: CASSDRASNEQFF. The CDR3 DNA is TGTGCCAGCTCGGACAGGGCCTCAAATGAGCAGTTCTTC.

The genes are TRBV5-4 and TRBJ2-7; D is unresolved. The CDR3 length is 14 residues. The germline V gene has CDR1 SGHNT and CDR2 YYREEE (reference sequence). Trimming pared 2 bases from V and 3 bases from J, leaving 12 bases between. Written as DNA, the CDR3 is TGTGCCAGCAGCTTACGCCACAGAGACTACGAGCAGTACTTC. Protein: CASSLRHRDYEQYF. The entire variable domain, with the rest obtained from reference TRBV5-4 and TRBJ2-7, is as follows: ETGVTQSPTHLIKTRGQQVTLRCSSQSGHNTVSWYQQALGQGPQFIFQYYREEENGRGNFPPRFSGLQFPNYSSELNVNALELDDSALYLCASSLRHRDYEQYFGPGTRLTVT.

The rearrangement uses TRBV27 and TRBJ1-1; no clear D. The CDR3 consists of 16 residues. V lost 2 bases and J lost 0, with 13 bases in between. Germline V gene sequence: CDR1 MNHEY, CDR2 SMNVEV (reference sequence). The CDR3 coding sequence is TGTGCCAGCAGTTTAGCGGCAGGCCGCCTGAACACTGAAGCTTTCTTT. Translated: CASSLAAGRLNTEAFF.

This chain links TRBV5-6 with TRBJ2-7, with D unclear. This CDR3 is 13 amino acids long. V lost 4 bases, J lost 9 bases, and 17 bases lay in between. The germline V gene has CDR1 SGHDT and CDR2 YYEEEE. This CDR3 reads CASSPRWLSGQYF. DNA for the CDR3: TGTGCCAGCAGCCCCCGCTGGCTCTCGGGGCAGTACTTC.

This chain links TRBV13 with TRBJ2-6, with unresolved D. The CDR3 is made up of 13 amino acids. Trimming left V 5 bases short and J 0 bases short, with 2 bases between. Germline lookup yields CDR1 PRHDT and CDR2 FYEKMQ (reference sequence). Here the CDR3 DNA reads TGTGCCAGCAGCCGCTCTGGGGCCAACGTCCTGACTTTC. Its protein is CASSRSGANVLTF.

The rearrangement uses TRBV5-6 and TRBJ2-7, with D hard to call. The CDR3 contains 13 residues. The V gene's germline CDR1 is SGHDT and CDR2 YYEEEE. V shed 0 bases and J shed 5 bases, with 9 bases lying between them. CDR3 nucleotide sequence: TGTGCCAGCAGCTTGGATCGACCAGACGAGCAGTACTTC. Protein product: CASSLDRPDEQYF. The full variable domain, completed using reference TRBV5-6 and TRBJ2-7, is DAGVTQSPTHLIKTRGQQVTLRCSPKSGHDTVSWYQQALGQGPQFIFQYYEEEERQRGNFPDRFSGHQFPNYSSELNVNALLLGDSALYLCASSLDRPDEQYFGPGTRLTVT.